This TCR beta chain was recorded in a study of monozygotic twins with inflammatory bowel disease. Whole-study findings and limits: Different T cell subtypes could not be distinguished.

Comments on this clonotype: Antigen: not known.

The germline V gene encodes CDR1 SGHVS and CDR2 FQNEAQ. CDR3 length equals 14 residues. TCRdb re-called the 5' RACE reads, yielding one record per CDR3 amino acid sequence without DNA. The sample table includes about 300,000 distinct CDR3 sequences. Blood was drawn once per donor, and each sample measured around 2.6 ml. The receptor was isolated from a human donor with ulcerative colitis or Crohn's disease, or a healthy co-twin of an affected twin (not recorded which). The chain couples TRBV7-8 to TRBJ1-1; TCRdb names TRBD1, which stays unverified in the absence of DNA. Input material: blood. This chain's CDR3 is CASSLRQGAIEAFF.